Each of the 22 T cell receptor beta chains below was sequenced from the same sample in a study of cytomegalovirus exposure and HLA in healthy donors. With 60 Vbeta and 13 Jbeta primers, the PCR was carried out. TCRdb keeps only in-frame clones here, not all; method: immunoSEQ multiplex PCR. The repertoire consists of some 140,000 clones, with more than 75% occurring once and the leading ten covering about 3%. Sequencing was carried out using PBMCs. All receptors derive from a female donor in good health and CMV-seronegative.

The rearrangement links TRBV15 to TRBJ2-4; maybe TRBD2 (6 bases). V lost 8 bases and J 7 bases, leaving 18 bases between the germline ends. Germline CDR1 LNHNV, CDR2 YYDKDF (reference sequence). The CDR3 loop spans 14 amino acids. The CDR3 DNA sequence: TGTGCCACCTCGAGGGACGGGGGACGCAACATTCAGTACTTC. This translates into CATSRDGGRNIQYF.

This rearrangement joins TRBV9 to TRBJ1-6; D unresolved. There are 15 residues in the CDR3. The V end lost 1 base, the J end lost 0 bases, and 5 bases lay between the germline ends. Per the germline V gene, CDR1 is SGDLS and CDR2 is YYNGEE. This CDR3 is CASSVSNSYNSPLHF. In DNA, the CDR3 is TGTGCCAGCAGCGTATCAAACTCCTATAATTCACCCCTCCACTTT.

The V and J genes are TRBV7-9 and TRBJ2-2, with a weak D call TRBD1 (5 bases). Looked up from germline, CDR1 is SEHNR and CDR2 is FQNEAQ (reference sequence). The germline V and J ends were trimmed by 4 bases and 7 bases, with 7 bases remaining between them. The CDR3 loop spans 12 amino acids. As DNA, the CDR3 is TGTGCCAGCAGCTCTCAGGGCGGGGAGCTGTTTTTT. Amino acids: CASSSQGGELFF.

Concerning this clone: Lacking the conserved final phenylalanine or tryptophan, this CDR3 likely reflects a read error. This chain uses TRBV4-3 with TRBJ1-5; D remains ambiguous. Trimming left V 0 bases short and J 7 bases short, with 13 bases between. CDR3 size: 15 residues. The germline gives CDR1 LGHNA, CDR2 YSLEER. As DNA, the CDR3 is TGCGCCAGCAGCCAAGACTGGGCGCCCAGGCAGCCCCAGCATCTT. Translating gives CASSQDWAPRQPQHL.

V usage is TRBV5-8 and J usage is TRBJ1-2, with D tentatively TRBD1 (6 bases). The CDR3 loop spans 14 amino acids. V was pared by 3 bases and J by 4 bases, with 13 bases between. Germline loops: CDR1 SGHTS, CDR2 YDEGEE. The CDR3 reads CASSWETGLYGYTF. The CDR3 DNA follows: TGTGCCAGCAGCTGGGAGACAGGCCTCTATGGCTACACCTTC.

This clone was counted at least ten times. CDR3 residues: CAISEDRISEAFF. As DNA, the CDR3 is TGTGCCATCAGTGAGGACAGGATCTCTGAAGCTTTCTTT. The chain links TRBV10-3 to TRBJ1-1; perhaps TRBD1 as D (6 bases). The CDR3 loop spans 13 amino acids. V was shortened by 2 bases and J by 6 bases, with 10 bases between the two germline ends. The germline V gene has CDR1 ENHRY and CDR2 SYGVKD.

The rearrangement uses TRBV5-1 and TRBJ2-3; tentative D call: TRBD2 (6 bases). Trimming cost V 7 bases and J 2 bases, with 14 bases left between them. The CDR3 spans 14 residues. From germline, CDR1 is SGHRS and CDR2 YFSETQ. The CDR3 is CASRVAEITDTQYF. CDR3 DNA: TGCGCCAGCCGCGTAGCGGAGATCACAGATACGCAGTATTTT. Combining the CDR3 with reference TRBV5-1 and TRBJ2-3 gives the whole variable domain KAGVTQTPRYLIKTRGQQVTLSCSPISGHRSVSWYQQTPGQGLQFLFEYFSETQRNKGNFPGRFSGRQFSNSRSEMNVSTLELGDSALYLCASRVAEITDTQYFGPGTRLTVL.

Only one count was recorded for this clone. This chain links TRBV4-3 with TRBJ2-7; 9 nucleotides line up with TRBD1. The CDR3 covers 21 residues. Germline V gene data show CDR1 as LGHNA and CDR2 as YSLEER. V was pared by 1 base and J by 1 base, with 20 bases of the junction left unmatched. The CDR3 is CASSQVWLRDRDSLWSYEQYF. In nucleotides, the CDR3 is TGCGCCAGCAGCCAAGTTTGGTTGAGGGACAGGGATTCGTTGTGGTCCTACGAGCAGTACTTC.

This chain connects TRBV7-2 to TRBJ2-1; TRBD2 might be the D (6 bases). Germline CDR1 reads SGHTA; CDR2 reads FQGNSA. Trimming cost V 7 bases and J 4 bases, with 17 bases left between them. CDR3 size: 15 residues. CDR3 in amino acids: CASTTGGTPYNEQFF. DNA for the CDR3: TGTGCCAGCACTACTGGAGGGACTCCATACAATGAGCAGTTCTTC.

V is TRBV19 and J is TRBJ2-4, with D tentatively TRBD2 (6 bases). The CDR3 is 15 amino acids. Trimming removed 5 bases from V and 4 bases from J, with 15 bases in between. Germline V CDR1 and CDR2: LNHDA, SQIVND (reference sequence). The CDR3 DNA sequence: TGTGCCAGTAGTCCTCAGGGAGGAAGGAAAAACATTCAGTACTTC. Its translation: CASSPQGGRKNIQYF.

The CDR3 is CASSSGILNGYTF. In DNA form, the CDR3 reads TGTGCCAGCAGCTCCGGGATTCTAAATGGCTACACCTTC. The rearrangement joins TRBV7-8 to TRBJ1-2; no firm D call. There are 13 residues in the CDR3. CDR1 SGHVS and CDR2 FQNEAQ come from the germline V gene. Trimming took off 4 bases at V and 6 bases at J, with 12 bases between the two ends.

V usage is TRBV5-4 and J usage is TRBJ2-1; D might be TRBD1 (5 bases). Trimming removed 3 bases from V and 5 bases from J, with 15 bases in between. This CDR3 is 15 amino acids long. CDR1 is SGHNT, CDR2 YYREEE, per germline (reference sequence). The DNA for the CDR3 is TGTGCCAGCAGCTCCCTCCGGACAACCAACAATGAGCAGTTCTTC. It specifies CASSSLRTTNNEQFF.

This sequence joins TRBV19 and TRBJ2-1, with 10 bases lining up with TRBD2. V gave up 2 bases and J gave up 7 bases; unmatched junction bases: 5. The CDR3 loop spans 15 amino acids. CDR1 and CDR2 (germline): LNHDA, SQIVND (reference sequence). The DNA of the CDR3 is TGTGCCAGTAGTATACAAGCGGGGGGGCCGAATGAGCAGTTCTTC. Residues: CASSIQAGGPNEQFF. The full variable domain, with the rest looked up from reference TRBV19 and TRBJ2-1, is DGGITQSPKYLFRKEGQNVTLSCEQNLNHDAMYWYRQDPGQGLRLIYYSQIVNDFQKGDIAEGYSVSREKKESFPLTVTSAQKNPTAFYLCASSIQAGGPNEQFFGPGTRLTVL.

V is TRBV4-3 and J is TRBJ2-1; 7 nucleotides agree with TRBD2. In germline, CDR1 is LGHNA, CDR2 YSLEER. The CDR3 consists of 15 residues. Losses at the gene ends were 3 bases for V and 3 bases for J; bases not matched to a gene: 5. The CDR3 here is CASSQERGYYNEQFF. The CDR3 DNA sequence: TGCGCCAGCAGCCAGGAGCGGGGTTACTACAATGAGCAGTTCTTC.

Turning to this clone: At the DNA level, this CDR3 is encoded by other sequences in the same sample as well. The rearrangement links TRBV11-2 to TRBJ2-5; D is possibly TRBD2 (5 bases). Germline CDR1 is SGHAT and CDR2 is FQNNGV. CDR3 length: 13 amino acids. Trimming removed 3 bases from V and 3 bases from J, with 8 bases in between. CDR3 DNA: TGTGCCAGCAGCTTGGGAGAAAAAGAGACCCAGTACTTC. Its protein product is CASSLGEKETQYF.

This clone was counted between two and nine times. This chain links TRBV30 with TRBJ1-1, with D maybe TRBD1 (5 bases). V was clipped by 0 bases and J by 0 bases, with 8 bases between them. Germline values: CDR1 GTSNPN, CDR2 SVGIG (reference sequence). This CDR3 contains 14 residues. In DNA form, the CDR3 reads TGTGCCTGGAGTGTACAGGCACTGAACACTGAAGCTTTCTTT. As protein: CAWSVQALNTEAFF.

The chain has TRBV15 and TRBJ2-5; D call uncertain. The tail of the sequence fits TRBJ2-7 better, so the J call may be wrong. Germline V gene data show CDR1 as LNHNV and CDR2 as YYDKDF (reference sequence). The length of the CDR3 is 14 residues. In DNA form, the CDR3 reads TGTGCCACCAGTTCAAGTTTTGGGGCCTACGAGCAGTACTTC. Encoded protein: CATSSSFGAYEQYF.

The chain recombines TRBV6-1 with TRBJ2-1; 8 nucleotides line up with TRBD2. This CDR3 contains 15 residues. CDR1 is MNHNS and CDR2 is SASEGT in the germline V gene. J was trimmed by 8 bases and V by 7 bases; bases with no gene match: 13. CDR3: CASKQGREGRHEQFF. The DNA for the CDR3 is TGTGCCAGCAAACAGGGACGGGAGGGCCGGCATGAGCAGTTCTTC.

The rearrangement links TRBV7-8 to TRBJ2-4; perhaps TRBD2 as D (6 bases). The germline V gene encodes CDR1 SGHVS and CDR2 FQNEAQ. CDR3 length: 15 residues. The V end was cut by 1 base, the J end by 8 bases, with 15 bases between. The CDR3 loop is CASSLVTGGGYIQYF. The CDR3 nucleotides read TGTGCCAGCAGCTTAGTTACCGGGGGTGGCTACATTCAGTACTTC. Full variable domain (missing parts from reference TRBV7-8 and TRBJ2-4): GAGVSQSPRYKVAKRGQDVALRCDPISGHVSLFWYQQALGQGPEFLTYFQNEAQLDKSGLPSDRFFAERPEGSVSTLKIQRTQQEDSAVYLCASSLVTGGGYIQYFGAGTRLSVL.

This clone has only one observation. CDR3 DNA: TGTGCCAGCAGCTTGGACGGGAGCGGCACAGATACGCAGTATTTT. Residues: CASSLDGSGTDTQYF. This sequence joins TRBV5-6 and TRBJ2-3; the D gene is possibly TRBD2 (6 bases). Germline V CDR1 and CDR2: SGHDT, YYEEEE. The V and J ends lost 0 bases and 1 base respectively, with 9 bases between them. This CDR3 spans 15 amino acids.

CDR3 residues: CASSRITGLGHNEQFF. The CDR3 DNA sequence: TGTGCCAGCAGCCGGATCACGGGACTAGGTCACAATGAGCAGTTCTTC. The rearrangement joins TRBV28 to TRBJ2-1; 8 nucleotides match TRBD2. Trimming cost V 6 bases and J 5 bases; bases outside gene matches: 12. The CDR3 loop spans 16 amino acids. CDR1 and CDR2 from the germline V gene are MDHEN and SYDVKM.

This chain uses TRBV27 with TRBJ2-6; possibly TRBD2 for D (5 bases). The germline CDR1 and CDR2 sequences are MNHEY and SMNVEV (reference sequence). Trimming took off 2 bases at V and 0 bases at J, with 14 bases between the two ends. The CDR3 runs to 18 residues. The CDR3: CASSLRRTLYSGANVLTF. CDR3 DNA sequence: TGTGCCAGCAGTTTAAGACGGACTTTATACTCTGGGGCCAACGTCCTGACTTTC.